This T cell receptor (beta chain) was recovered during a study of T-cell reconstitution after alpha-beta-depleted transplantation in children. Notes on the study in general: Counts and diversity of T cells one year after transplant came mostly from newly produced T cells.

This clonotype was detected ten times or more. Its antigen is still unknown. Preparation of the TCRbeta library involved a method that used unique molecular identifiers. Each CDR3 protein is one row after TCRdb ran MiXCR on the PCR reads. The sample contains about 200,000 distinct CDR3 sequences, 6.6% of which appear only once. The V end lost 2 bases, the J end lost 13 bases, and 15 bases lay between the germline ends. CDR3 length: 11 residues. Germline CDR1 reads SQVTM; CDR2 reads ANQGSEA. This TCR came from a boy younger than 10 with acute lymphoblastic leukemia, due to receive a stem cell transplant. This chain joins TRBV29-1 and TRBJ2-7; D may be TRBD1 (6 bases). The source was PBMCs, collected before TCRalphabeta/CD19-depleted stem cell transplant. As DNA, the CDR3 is TGCAGCGTTGAAAGTTTGCAGGGGCCCTACTTC. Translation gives CSVESLQGPYF.